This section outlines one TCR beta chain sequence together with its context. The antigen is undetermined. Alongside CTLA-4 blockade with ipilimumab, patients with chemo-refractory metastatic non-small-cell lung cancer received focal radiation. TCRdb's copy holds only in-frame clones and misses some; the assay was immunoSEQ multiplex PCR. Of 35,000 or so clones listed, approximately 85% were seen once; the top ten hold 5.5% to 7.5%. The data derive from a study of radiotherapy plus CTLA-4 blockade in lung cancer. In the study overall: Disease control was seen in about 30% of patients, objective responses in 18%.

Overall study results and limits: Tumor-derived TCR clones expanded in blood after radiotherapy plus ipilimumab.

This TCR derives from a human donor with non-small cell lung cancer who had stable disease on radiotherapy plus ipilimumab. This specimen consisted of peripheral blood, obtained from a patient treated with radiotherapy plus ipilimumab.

The DNA for the CDR3 is TGTGCCAGCAGCTTGGCCCGACGGGGAAGCTCCTACAATGAGCAGTTCTTC. This translates into CASSLARRGSSYNEQFF. The rearrangement links TRBV5-6 to TRBJ2-1, with D maybe TRBD2 (5 bases). CDR1 is SGHDT and CDR2 is YYEEEE in the germline V gene. Trimming left V 0 bases short and J 0 bases short, with 13 bases between. This CDR3 region has 17 residues.